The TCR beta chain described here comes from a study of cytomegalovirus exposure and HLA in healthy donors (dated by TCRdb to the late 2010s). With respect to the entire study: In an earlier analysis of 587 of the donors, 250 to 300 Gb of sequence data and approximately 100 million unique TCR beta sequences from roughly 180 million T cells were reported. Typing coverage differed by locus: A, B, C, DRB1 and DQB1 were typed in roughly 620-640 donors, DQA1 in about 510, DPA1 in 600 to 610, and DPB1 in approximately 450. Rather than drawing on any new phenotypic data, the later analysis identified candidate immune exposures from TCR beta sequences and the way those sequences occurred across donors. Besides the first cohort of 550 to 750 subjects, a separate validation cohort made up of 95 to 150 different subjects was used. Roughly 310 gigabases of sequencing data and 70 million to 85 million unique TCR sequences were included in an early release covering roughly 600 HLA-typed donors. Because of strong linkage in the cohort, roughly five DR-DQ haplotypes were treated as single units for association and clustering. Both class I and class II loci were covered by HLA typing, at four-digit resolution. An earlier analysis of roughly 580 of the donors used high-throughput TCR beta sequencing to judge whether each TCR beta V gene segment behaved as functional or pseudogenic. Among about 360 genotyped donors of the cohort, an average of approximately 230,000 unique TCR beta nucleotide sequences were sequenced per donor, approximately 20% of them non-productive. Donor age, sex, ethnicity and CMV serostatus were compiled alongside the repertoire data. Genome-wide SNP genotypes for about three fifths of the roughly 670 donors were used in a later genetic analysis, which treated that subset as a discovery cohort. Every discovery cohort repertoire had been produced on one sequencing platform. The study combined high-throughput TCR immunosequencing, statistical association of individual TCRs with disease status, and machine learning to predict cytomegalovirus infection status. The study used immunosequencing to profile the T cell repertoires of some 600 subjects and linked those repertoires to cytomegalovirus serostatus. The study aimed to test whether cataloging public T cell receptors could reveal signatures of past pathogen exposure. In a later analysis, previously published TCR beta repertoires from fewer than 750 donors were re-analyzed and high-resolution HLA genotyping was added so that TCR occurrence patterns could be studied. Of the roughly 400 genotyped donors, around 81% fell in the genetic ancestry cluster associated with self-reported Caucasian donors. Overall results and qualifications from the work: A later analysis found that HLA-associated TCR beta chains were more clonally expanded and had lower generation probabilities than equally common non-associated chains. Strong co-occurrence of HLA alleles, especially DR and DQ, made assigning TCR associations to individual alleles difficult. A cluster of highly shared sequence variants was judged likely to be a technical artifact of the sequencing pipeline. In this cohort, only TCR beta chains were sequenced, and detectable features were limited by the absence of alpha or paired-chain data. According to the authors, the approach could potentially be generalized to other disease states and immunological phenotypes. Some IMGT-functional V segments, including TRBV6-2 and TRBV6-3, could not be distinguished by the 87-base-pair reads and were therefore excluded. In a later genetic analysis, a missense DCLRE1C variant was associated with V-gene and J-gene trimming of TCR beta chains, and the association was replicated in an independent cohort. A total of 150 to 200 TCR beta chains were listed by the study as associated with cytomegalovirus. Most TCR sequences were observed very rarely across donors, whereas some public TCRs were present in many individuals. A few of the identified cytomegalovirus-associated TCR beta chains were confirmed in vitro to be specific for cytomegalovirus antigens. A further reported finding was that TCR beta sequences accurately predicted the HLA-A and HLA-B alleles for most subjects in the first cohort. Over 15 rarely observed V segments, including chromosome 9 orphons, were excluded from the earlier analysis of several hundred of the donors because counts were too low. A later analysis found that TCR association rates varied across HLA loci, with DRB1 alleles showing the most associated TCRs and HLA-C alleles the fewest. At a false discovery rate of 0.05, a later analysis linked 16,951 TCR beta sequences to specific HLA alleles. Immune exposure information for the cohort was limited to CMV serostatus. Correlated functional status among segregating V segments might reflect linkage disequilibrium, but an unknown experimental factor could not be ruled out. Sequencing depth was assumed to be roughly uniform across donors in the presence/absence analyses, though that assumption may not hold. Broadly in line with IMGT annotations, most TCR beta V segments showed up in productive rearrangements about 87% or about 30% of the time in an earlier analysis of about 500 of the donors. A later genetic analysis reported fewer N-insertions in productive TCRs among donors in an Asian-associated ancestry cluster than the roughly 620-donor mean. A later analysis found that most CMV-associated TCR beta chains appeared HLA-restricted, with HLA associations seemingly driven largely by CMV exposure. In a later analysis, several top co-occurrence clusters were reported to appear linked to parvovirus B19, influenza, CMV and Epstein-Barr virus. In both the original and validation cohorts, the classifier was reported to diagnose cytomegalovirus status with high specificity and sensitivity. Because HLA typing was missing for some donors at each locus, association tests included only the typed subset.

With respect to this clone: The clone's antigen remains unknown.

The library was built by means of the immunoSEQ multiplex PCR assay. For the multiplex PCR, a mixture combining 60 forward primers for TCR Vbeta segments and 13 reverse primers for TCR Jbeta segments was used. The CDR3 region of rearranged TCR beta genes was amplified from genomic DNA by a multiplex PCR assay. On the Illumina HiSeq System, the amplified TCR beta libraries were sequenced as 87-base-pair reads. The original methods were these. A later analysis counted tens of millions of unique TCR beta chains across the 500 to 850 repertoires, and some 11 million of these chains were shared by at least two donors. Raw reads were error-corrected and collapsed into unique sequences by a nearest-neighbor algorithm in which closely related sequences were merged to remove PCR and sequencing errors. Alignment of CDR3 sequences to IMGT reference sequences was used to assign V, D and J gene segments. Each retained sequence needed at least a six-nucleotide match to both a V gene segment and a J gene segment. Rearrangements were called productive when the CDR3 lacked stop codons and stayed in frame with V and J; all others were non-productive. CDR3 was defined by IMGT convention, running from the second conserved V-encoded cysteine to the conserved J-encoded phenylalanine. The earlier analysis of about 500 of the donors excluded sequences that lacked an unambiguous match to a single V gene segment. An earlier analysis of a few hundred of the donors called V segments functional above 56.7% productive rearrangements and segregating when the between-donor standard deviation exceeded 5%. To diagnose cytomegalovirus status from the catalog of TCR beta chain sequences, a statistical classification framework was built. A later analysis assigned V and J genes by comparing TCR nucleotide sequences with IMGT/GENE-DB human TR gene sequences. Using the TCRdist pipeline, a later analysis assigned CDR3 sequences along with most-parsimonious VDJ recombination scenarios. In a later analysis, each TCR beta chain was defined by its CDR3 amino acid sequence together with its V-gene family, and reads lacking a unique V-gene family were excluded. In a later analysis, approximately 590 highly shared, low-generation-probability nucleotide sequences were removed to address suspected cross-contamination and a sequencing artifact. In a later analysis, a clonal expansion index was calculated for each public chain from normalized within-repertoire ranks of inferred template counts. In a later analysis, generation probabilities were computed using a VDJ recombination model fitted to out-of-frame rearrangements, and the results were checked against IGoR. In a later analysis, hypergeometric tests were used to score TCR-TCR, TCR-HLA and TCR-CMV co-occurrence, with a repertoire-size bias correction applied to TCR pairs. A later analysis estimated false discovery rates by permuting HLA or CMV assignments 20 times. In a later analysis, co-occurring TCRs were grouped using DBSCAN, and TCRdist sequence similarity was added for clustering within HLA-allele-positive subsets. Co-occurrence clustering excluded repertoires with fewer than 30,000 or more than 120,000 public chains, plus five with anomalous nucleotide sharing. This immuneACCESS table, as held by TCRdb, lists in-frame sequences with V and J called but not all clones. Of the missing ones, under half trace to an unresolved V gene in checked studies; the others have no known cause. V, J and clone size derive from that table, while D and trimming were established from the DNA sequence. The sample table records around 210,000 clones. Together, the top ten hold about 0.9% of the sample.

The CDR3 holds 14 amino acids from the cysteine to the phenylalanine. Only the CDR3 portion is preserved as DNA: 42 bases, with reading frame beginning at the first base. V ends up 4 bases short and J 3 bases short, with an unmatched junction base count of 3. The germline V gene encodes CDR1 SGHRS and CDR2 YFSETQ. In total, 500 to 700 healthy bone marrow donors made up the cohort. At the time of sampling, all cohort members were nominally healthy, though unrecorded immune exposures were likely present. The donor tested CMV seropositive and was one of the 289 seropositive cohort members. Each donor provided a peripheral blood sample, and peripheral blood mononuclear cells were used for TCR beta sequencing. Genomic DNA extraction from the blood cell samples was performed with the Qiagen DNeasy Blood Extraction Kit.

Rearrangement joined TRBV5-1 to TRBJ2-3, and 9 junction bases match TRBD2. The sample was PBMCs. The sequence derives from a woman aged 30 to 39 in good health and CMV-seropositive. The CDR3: CASSLGLATDTQYF. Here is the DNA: TGCGCCAGCAGCCTGGGACTAGCTACAGATACGCAGTATTTT.